A selection of T cell receptor beta chains follows, all from one sample in a study of T cells after posttransplantation cyclophosphamide. Assay used: immunoSEQ multiplex PCR; TCRdb lists only in-frame clones, some missing. The sample records under 950 clones, 45% to 70% being singletons. Sample: CD8+ T cells sorted from blood, taken after allogeneic stem cell transplant with posttransplant cyclophosphamide. The receptors derive from a male patient between 45 and 59 years old who received an allogeneic stem cell transplant from an unrelated donor, was CMV-positive, and had acute GVHD only. The graft donor may be the source of some T cells. Each CDR3 is given with its conserved first and last residue. Fields, in order: V gene, D gene, J gene, clone size, CDR3 DNA, CDR3 protein. D genes are given only for firm matches. For some rows the clone size is stated as once, few or many, or as a class when expanded; others skip it.

v_gene: TRBV2
d_gene: .
j_gene: TRBJ2-7
abundance: .
CDR3nt: TGTGCCAGCAGTTCGGGACTTCTTAGCTACGAGCAGTACTTC
CDR3aa: CASSSGLLSYEQYF

v_gene: TRBV4-1
d_gene: .
j_gene: TRBJ2-7
abundance: large
CDR3nt: TGCGCCAGCAGCCAAGCCGAGGGGAGGTACGAGCAGTACTTC
CDR3aa: CASSQAEGRYEQYF

v_gene: TRBV6-1
d_gene: .
j_gene: TRBJ1-4
abundance: few
CDR3nt: TGTGCCAGCAGTGAAGCGGCTTGGACAGATTCAACTAATGAAAAACTGTTTTTT
CDR3aa: CASSEAAWTDSTNEKLFF

v_gene: TRBV7-8
d_gene: .
j_gene: TRBJ1-6
abundance: few
CDR3nt: TGTGCCAGCAGGGAGACAGAATATCGCCATTCACCCCTCCACTTT
CDR3aa: CASRETEYRHSPLHF

v_gene: TRBV9
d_gene: .
j_gene: TRBJ2-1
abundance: .
CDR3nt: TGTGCCAGCAGCTTATGGCAGGGTAGTGGAGATGAGCAGTTCTTC
CDR3aa: CASSLWQGSGDEQFF

v_gene: TRBV4-3
d_gene: TRBD1
j_gene: TRBJ1-3
abundance: .
CDR3nt: TGCGCCAGCAGCCAAGGGACAGGGGGCGGAAACACCATATATTTT
CDR3aa: CASSQGTGGGNTIYF

v_gene: TRBV7-9
d_gene: TRBD1
j_gene: TRBJ1-3
abundance: .
CDR3nt: TGTGCCAGCAGCTTAGCCTCGGGAGACAGGGGTCGTGACACCATATATTTT
CDR3aa: CASSLASGDRGRDTIYF

v_gene: TRBV2
d_gene: TRBD2
j_gene: TRBJ2-3
abundance: .
CDR3nt: TGTGCCAGCACCCACTCGCCCCGGCGGGGGGGCGCAGATACGCAGTATTTT
CDR3aa: CASTHSPRRGGADTQYF

v_gene: TRBV29-1
d_gene: TRBD2
j_gene: TRBJ2-1
abundance: few
CDR3nt: TGCAGCGCCCGCCTAGCGGGGGGGAACAATGAGCAGTTCTTC
CDR3aa: CSARLAGGNNEQFF

v_gene: TRBV11-1
d_gene: .
j_gene: TRBJ2-1
abundance: .
CDR3nt: TGTGCCAGCAGCTTATGGCAGGGTAGTGGAGATGAGCAGTTCTTC
CDR3aa: CASSLWQGSGDEQFF

v_gene: TRBV27
d_gene: TRBD2
j_gene: TRBJ2-3
abundance: hyperexpanded
CDR3nt: TGTGCCAGCACCCACTCGCCCCGGCGGGGGGGCGCAGATACGCAGTATTTT
CDR3aa: CASTHSPRRGGADTQYF

v_gene: TRBV29-1
d_gene: TRBD1
j_gene: TRBJ1-2
abundance: .
CDR3nt: TGCAGCGTTAGCGGGACAGGGAGTAACTATGGCTACACCTTC
CDR3aa: CSVSGTGSNYGYTF

v_gene: TRBV29-1
d_gene: TRBD2
j_gene: TRBJ2-7
abundance: .
CDR3nt: TGCAGCGTTGGCATTCAACTAGCGGGGGCCGAGCAGTACTTC
CDR3aa: CSVGIQLAGAEQYF

v_gene: TRBV29-1
d_gene: TRBD1
j_gene: TRBJ2-2
abundance: .
CDR3nt: TGCAGCGTTGTTGGGGACAGGGTAGAGAGCGGGGAGCCGTTTTTT
CDR3aa: CSVVGDRVESGEPFF

v_gene: TRBV30
d_gene: .
j_gene: TRBJ1-1
abundance: .
CDR3nt: TGTGCCTGGGGCGAAGCTTTCTTT
CDR3aa: CAWGEAFF

v_gene: TRBV7-8
d_gene: .
j_gene: TRBJ2-7
abundance: few
CDR3nt: TGTGCCAGCAGCCCGTCAGTGTCCTACGAGCAGTACTTC
CDR3aa: CASSPSVSYEQYF

v_gene: TRBV28
d_gene: .
j_gene: TRBJ2-7
abundance: .
CDR3nt: TGTGCCAGCAGTGCCCGCGCGGGTGGGGACACCTCCCCAGGGTACGAGCAGTACTTC
CDR3aa: CASSARAGGDTSPGYEQYF

v_gene: TRBV7-3
d_gene: TRBD2
j_gene: TRBJ2-3
abundance: few
CDR3nt: TGTGCCAGCAGTCCCGGGGGGGGACCCACAGATACGCAGTATTTT
CDR3aa: CASSPGGGPTDTQYF

v_gene: TRBV9
d_gene: TRBD2
j_gene: TRBJ2-7
abundance: .
CDR3nt: TGTGCCAGCAGCGTGCGGGAGGCCGGCTACGAGCAGTACTTC
CDR3aa: CASSVREAGYEQYF

v_gene: TRBV9
d_gene: .
j_gene: TRBJ2-7
abundance: .
CDR3nt: TGTGCCAGCAGCCCGCTCGGGGCGGGGGCAAGCTACGAGCAGTACTTC
CDR3aa: CASSPLGAGASYEQYF

v_gene: TRBV27
d_gene: .
j_gene: TRBJ2-3
abundance: .
CDR3nt: TGTGCCAGCACCCACTCGCCCCGGCGGTGGGGCTCAGATACGCAGTATTTT
CDR3aa: CASTHSPRRWGSDTQYF

v_gene: TRBV4-1
d_gene: .
j_gene: TRBJ2-7
abundance: .
CDR3nt: TGTGCCAGCAGCCCGTCAGTGTCCTACGAGCAGTACTTC
CDR3aa: CASSPSVSYEQYF

v_gene: TRBV7-3
d_gene: .
j_gene: TRBJ1-1
abundance: few
CDR3nt: TGTGCCAGCAGCTTAATGGGGGCGGTAGGGGTCACTGAAGCTTTCTTT
CDR3aa: CASSLMGAVGVTEAFF

v_gene: TRBV5-4
d_gene: .
j_gene: TRBJ1-1
abundance: .
CDR3nt: TGTGCCAGCAGCCCAAGTTCCGGGACAGAAGCTTTCTTT
CDR3aa: CASSPSSGTEAFF

v_gene: TRBV5-3
d_gene: TRBD1
j_gene: TRBJ1-5
abundance: .
CDR3nt: TGTGCCAGAAGCTTGGGTCGTAGGGGACAGCAGCCCCAGCATTTT
CDR3aa: CARSLGRRGQQPQHF

v_gene: TRBV7-9
d_gene: .
j_gene: TRBJ2-7
abundance: .
CDR3nt: TGCGCCAGCAGCCAGGTAGAGGGTACCGACGAGCAGTACTTC
CDR3aa: CASSQVEGTDEQYF

v_gene: TRBV4-1
d_gene: TRBD2
j_gene: TRBJ2-3
abundance: few
CDR3nt: TGCGCCAGCAGCCGGGGGACTAGCGGGAGTAGCACAGATACGCAGTATTTT
CDR3aa: CASSRGTSGSSTDTQYF

v_gene: TRBV5-6
d_gene: .
j_gene: TRBJ2-1
abundance: .
CDR3nt: TGTGCCAGCAGCTACAGGGTTTCGGCAACCTACAATGAGCAGTTCTTC
CDR3aa: CASSYRVSATYNEQFF

v_gene: TRBV5-4
d_gene: .
j_gene: TRBJ2-5
abundance: .
CDR3nt: TGTGCCAGCAGTTTCCGGGGGGCAAGGTACCAAGAGACCCAGTACTTC
CDR3aa: CASSFRGARYQETQYF

v_gene: TRBV28
d_gene: TRBD2
j_gene: TRBJ2-2
abundance: large
CDR3nt: TGTGCCAGCAGCCGTACTAGCGCTAGCGGGGAGCTGTTTTTT
CDR3aa: CASSRTSASGELFF

v_gene: TRBV5-6
d_gene: TRBD2
j_gene: TRBJ2-7
abundance: few
CDR3nt: TGTGCCAGCAGCTCCACCGGGAGGGAGGGGTCCTACGAGCAGTACTTC
CDR3aa: CASSSTGREGSYEQYF

v_gene: TRBV7-9
d_gene: TRBD2
j_gene: TRBJ2-3
abundance: .
CDR3nt: TGTGCCAGCAGCTTATATAGCGGGGGTAGCACAGATACGCAGTATTTT
CDR3aa: CASSLYSGGSTDTQYF

v_gene: TRBV19
d_gene: TRBD2
j_gene: TRBJ2-1
abundance: .
CDR3nt: TGTGCCAGTAGTATTGGCGGGAGCCCCTACAATGAGCAGTTCTTC
CDR3aa: CASSIGGSPYNEQFF

v_gene: TRBV19
d_gene: .
j_gene: TRBJ2-2
abundance: large
CDR3nt: TGTGCCAGTAGTATCCAGGGTATGGCCGGGGAGCTGTTTTTT
CDR3aa: CASSIQGMAGELFF

v_gene: TRBV5-5
d_gene: .
j_gene: TRBJ2-1
abundance: .
CDR3nt: TGTGCCAGCGAGTGGGGGGGCGCGTACAATGAGCAGTTCTTC
CDR3aa: CASEWGGAYNEQFF

v_gene: TRBV19
d_gene: TRBD2
j_gene: TRBJ2-2
abundance: .
CDR3nt: TGTGCCAGTATTTTTCGGGGGGGCGTCGCCGGGGAGCTGTTTTTT
CDR3aa: CASIFRGGVAGELFF

v_gene: TRBV7-9
d_gene: .
j_gene: TRBJ1-1
abundance: few
CDR3nt: TGTGCCAGCAGCCCCAGTCAAGGGGAGGTAGGCACTGAAGCTTTCTTT
CDR3aa: CASSPSQGEVGTEAFF

v_gene: TRBV9
d_gene: .
j_gene: TRBJ2-7
abundance: .
CDR3nt: TGTGCCAGCAATCAGAAATGCTCCTACGAGCAGTACTTC
CDR3aa: CASNQKCSYEQYF

v_gene: TRBV2
d_gene: TRBD2
j_gene: TRBJ2-1
abundance: medium-sized
CDR3nt: TGTGCCAGCAGTGTCCCGACTAGCGGGATGCCCCAGGACAATGAGCAGTTCTTC
CDR3aa: CASSVPTSGMPQDNEQFF

v_gene: TRBV2
d_gene: TRBD2
j_gene: TRBJ2-7
abundance: .
CDR3nt: TGTGCCAGCAAATTAGGGACTAGCGGAGCCTACGAGCAGTACTTC
CDR3aa: CASKLGTSGAYEQYF

v_gene: TRBV9
d_gene: .
j_gene: TRBJ2-1
abundance: .
CDR3nt: TGTGCCAGCAGCACCCGAGTCGGCTCGGGGGAATACAATGAGCAGTTCTTC
CDR3aa: CASSTRVGSGEYNEQFF

v_gene: TRBV30
d_gene: TRBD2
j_gene: TRBJ2-1
abundance: few
CDR3nt: TGTGCCTGGAGTGTAACGTTCTGGGCTAGCGGGGAAACCAATGAGCAGTTCTTC
CDR3aa: CAWSVTFWASGETNEQFF

v_gene: TRBV30
d_gene: TRBD2
j_gene: TRBJ2-1
abundance: .
CDR3nt: TGTGCCTGGAGTCCCAGCGGGGGAGGGGATGAGCAGTTCTTC
CDR3aa: CAWSPSGGGDEQFF

v_gene: TRBV4-3
d_gene: TRBD1
j_gene: TRBJ2-7
abundance: .
CDR3nt: TGCGCCAGCAGCCAAGATTACAGGGGACGGGCCTACGAGCAGTACTTC
CDR3aa: CASSQDYRGRAYEQYF

v_gene: TRBV29-1
d_gene: .
j_gene: TRBJ1-2
abundance: .
CDR3nt: TGCAGCGTTGTGGCAGGCCCCCGTAATGGCTACACCTTC
CDR3aa: CSVVAGPRNGYTF

v_gene: TRBV7-9
d_gene: .
j_gene: TRBJ2-1
abundance: .
CDR3nt: TGTGCCAGCAGCTTACGCCCCTCGGGGGGCGAGAACAATGAGCAGTTCTTC
CDR3aa: CASSLRPSGGENNEQFF

v_gene: TRBV18
d_gene: .
j_gene: TRBJ1-1
abundance: .
CDR3nt: TGTGCCAGCTCACCAGGGGCAGGGTCTGAAGCTTTCTTT
CDR3aa: CASSPGAGSEAFF

v_gene: TRBV5-5
d_gene: .
j_gene: TRBJ1-1
abundance: .
CDR3nt: TGTGCCAGCAGCGCGGACATGAACACTGAAGCTTTCTTT
CDR3aa: CASSADMNTEAFF

v_gene: TRBV4-1
d_gene: .
j_gene: TRBJ1-5
abundance: .
CDR3nt: TGCGCCAGCAGTTTAGCCGACGGGGGGCAGCCCCAGCATTTT
CDR3aa: CASSLADGGQPQHF

v_gene: TRBV4-1
d_gene: .
j_gene: TRBJ1-5
abundance: .
CDR3nt: TGCGCCAGCAGCCAAGACCTAGTCAGCAATCAGCCCCAGCATTTT
CDR3aa: CASSQDLVSNQPQHF

v_gene: TRBV2
d_gene: TRBD1
j_gene: TRBJ1-5
abundance: .
CDR3nt: TGCGCCAGCAGCCCTGAGGGGACAGAGAATCAGCCCCAGCATTTT
CDR3aa: CASSPEGTENQPQHF

v_gene: TRBV29-1
d_gene: TRBD2
j_gene: TRBJ2-1
abundance: .
CDR3nt: TGCAGCGTTGGAGCGGGGATCTCCTACAATGAGCAGTTCTTC
CDR3aa: CSVGAGISYNEQFF